Listed below are T cell receptor beta chains from one sample, sequenced in a study of response to subunit inactivated influenza vaccine. One entry per CDR3 protein, called by TCRdb with MiXCR from the RT-PCR reads. The repertoire includes 800,000 to 1,000,000 distinct CDR3 sequences, around 20% of them detected once, and roughly 10% sits in the top ten. The sample was PBMCs from blood, taken 4 to 6 days after vaccination. These receptors came from a man aged 45-65 years who received an inactivated influenza vaccine. Each CDR3 is given with its conserved first and last residue. A D gene is named only where the DNA matches it firmly. Size values are once, few and many counts, or a class for expanded clones, and some rows have none.

d_gene,j_gene,v_gene,abundance,CDR3nt,CDR3aa
.,TRBJ2-3,TRBV5-1,few,TGCGCCAGCAGCTTGGGCTCGACAGGAGATACGCAGTATTTT,CASSLGSTGDTQYF
TRBD1,TRBJ2-4,TRBV4-1,once,TGCGCCAGCAGCCACCCCATCATCGGGACAGGGGGCAGGGCCAAAAACATTCAGTACTTC,CASSHPIIGTGGRAKNIQYF
.,TRBJ2-1,TRBV20-1,few,TGCAGTGCTACCCTCCACGACCTAGCGTATAGCTCCTACAATGAGCAGTTCTTC,CSATLHDLAYSSYNEQFF
.,TRBJ1-4,TRBV5-1,.,TGCGCCAGCAGCTTGCGACAGTCGAATGAAAAACTGTTTTTT,CASSLRQSNEKLFF
TRBD2,TRBJ2-1,TRBV11-2,.,TGTGCCAGCAGCTTAGAGGGACTAGCGTACTCCTACAATGAGCAGTTCTTC,CASSLEGLAYSYNEQFF
.,TRBJ2-1,TRBV10-3,few,TGTGCCGCCAAGGGGGTTTCCTACAATGAGCAGTTCTTC,CAAKGVSYNEQFF
.,TRBJ1-1,TRBV29-1,.,TGCAGCCCCACGCGTGGGACCCAGAACACTGAAGCTTTCTTT,CSPTRGTQNTEAFF
TRBD1,TRBJ2-3,TRBV29-1,few,TGCAGCGTTTCACCTATACGGGACAGTCCTAGCACAGATACGCAGTATTTT,CSVSPIRDSPSTDTQYF
TRBD2,TRBJ2-5,TRBV10-3,few,TGTGCCATCAGTGAGACTAGCGGGGGGCATCGCCAAGAGACCCAGTACTTC,CAISETSGGHRQETQYF
.,TRBJ1-4,TRBV20-1,few,TGCAGTGCTAGACTGATGAATGAAAAACTGTTTTTT,CSARLMNEKLFF
.,TRBJ2-5,TRBV12-3/TRBV12-4,few,TGTGCCAGCAGTGCGGACAGCGCCCAGGAGACCCAGTACTTC,CASSADSAQETQYF
.,TRBJ2-7,TRBV2,.,TGTGCCAGCAGTGAGGGAGGCCACGAGCAGTACTTC,CASSEGGHEQYF
.,TRBJ2-1,TRBV9,many,TGTGCCAGCAGCGGGACCTCCAATGAGCAGTTCTTC,CASSGTSNEQFF
TRBD2,TRBJ2-3,TRBV4-2,.,TGTGCCAGCAGCCAATATATTATTTCCGGGACTAGCGGGAGAAGGATGACAGATACGCAGTATTTT,CASSQYIISGTSGRRMTDTQYF
TRBD1,TRBJ2-5,TRBV28,.,TGTGCCAGCATCCAGAGGACAGGGCTTCAAGAGACCCAGTACTTC,CASIQRTGLQETQYF
.,TRBJ2-5,TRBV20-1,.,TGCAGTGCTCGACCCGAGGACTGGAGGAGGTTAGAGACCCAGTACTTC,CSARPEDWRRLETQYF
.,TRBJ2-3,TRBV13,few,TGTGCCAGCAGCCTACGGCTACCTAGCACAGATACGCAGTATTTT,CASSLRLPSTDTQYF
.,TRBJ2-1,TRBV10-3,few,TGTGCCAGTCAGTCCGGACAGCGTTTTATCAGGGAGAACAATGAGCAGTTCTTC,CASQSGQRFIRENNEQFF
TRBD2,TRBJ2-3,TRBV2,.,TGTGCCAGCAGTGACGGTAGCGGGGGGATGACAGATACGCAGTATTTT,CASSDGSGGMTDTQYF
.,TRBJ2-1,TRBV28,.,TGTGCCAGCAGTACTCGACATTCGAGTTACAATGAGCAGTTCTTC,CASSTRHSSYNEQFF
TRBD2,TRBJ2-3,TRBV5-4,.,TGTGCCAGCAGCTTGCATGGCGGACTAGCGGAAGGGGGTAGGGGCACAGATACGCGGTATTTT,CASSLHGGLAEGGRGTDTRYF
.,TRBJ2-3,TRBV6-6,.,TGTGCCAGCAGTCTGCCATACCCAGATACGCAGTATTTT,CASSLPYPDTQYF
.,TRBJ1-2,TRBV29-1,.,TGCAGCGTTGAAAGGCCGACAACACACTATGGCTACACCTTC,CSVERPTTHYGYTF
TRBD2,TRBJ2-7,TRBV6-5,.,TGTGCCAGCAGTTACTCGCGGGGGGCGAGCACCTACGAGCAGTACTTC,CASSYSRGASTYEQYF
.,TRBJ1-6,TRBV12-3/TRBV12-4,few,TGTGCCAGCAGAAGCGGGACAAGCGACCTCCACTTT,CASRSGTSDLHF
TRBD1,TRBJ1-4,TRBV10-3,.,TGTGCCATCAGCCCCGGAAGGGACAGGGCTAATGAAAAACTGTTTTTT,CAISPGRDRANEKLFF
.,TRBJ2-7,TRBV6-1,.,TGTGCCAGCAGTGCTCGGGACGGATACGAGCAGTACTTC,CASSARDGYEQYF
.,TRBJ1-2,TRBV29-1,few,TGCAGCGTCGCCGGACAGAACTATGGCTACACCTTC,CSVAGQNYGYTF
.,TRBJ2-3,TRBV20-1,.,TGCAGTGCTTACAGACCTAGCACAGATACGCAGTATTTT,CSAYRPSTDTQYF
TRBD2,TRBJ2-1,TRBV10-2,few,TGCGCCAGCAGTGAGTCTATTAGCGGGGCCAATGAGCAGTTCTTC,CASSESISGANEQFF
.,TRBJ2-2,TRBV6-5,few,TGTGCCAGCAGTTACTCGATGAGGGGCCGGACCGGGGAGCTGTTTTTT,CASSYSMRGRTGELFF
.,TRBJ2-3,TRBV5-6,.,TGTGCCAGCAGCTTGGACTCGGGGTTCGGGACAGATACGCAGTATTTT,CASSLDSGFGTDTQYF
TRBD1,TRBJ1-1,TRBV19,.,TGTGCCAGTAGTATTGGCAGGGGGAGCGGTGAAGCTTTCTTT,CASSIGRGSGEAFF
TRBD2,TRBJ2-7,TRBV20-1,.,TGCAGTGCGCCTACTAGCGGGATAGGTTCCGAGCAGTACTTC,CSAPTSGIGSEQYF
.,TRBJ2-1,TRBV7-3,.,TGTGCCAGCAGGTTCGCGGGGAATGCGTACTACAATGAGCAGTTCTTC,CASRFAGNAYYNEQFF
TRBD1,TRBJ2-2,TRBV18,few,TGTGCCAGCTCACCACGCACAGGGGGGACCACCGGGGAGCTGTTTTTT,CASSPRTGGTTGELFF
.,TRBJ2-3,TRBV20-1,.,TGCAGTGCCACCCCAGCGGAAGGGGTTAGCACAGATACGCAGTATTTT,CSATPAEGVSTDTQYF
TRBD1,TRBJ1-1,TRBV2,.,TGTGCCAGCAGAGGACAGGCGGGCACTGAAGCTTTCTTT,CASRGQAGTEAFF
.,TRBJ2-1,TRBV20-1,.,TGCAGTGCTAGAGATTCCCCAGGGCCCTACAATGAGCAGTTCTTC,CSARDSPGPYNEQFF
TRBD2,TRBJ2-5,TRBV20-1,.,TGCAGTGCTACCAAGCGGGGGGGCGGAGAGACCCAGTACTTC,CSATKRGGGETQYF
.,TRBJ1-3,TRBV5-1,few,TGCGCCAGCAGCTTGGAAGTAGACTCTGGAAACACCATATATTTT,CASSLEVDSGNTIYF
.,TRBJ2-5,TRBV10-3,few,TGTGCCGTCCTCCCGATGGGGGGAGAGACCCAGTACTTC,CAVLPMGGETQYF
TRBD1,TRBJ2-6,TRBV6-5,few,TGTGCCAGCAGTTACTCGTCAGGACAGGGGGCTGCTGGGGCCAACGTCCTGACTTTC,CASSYSSGQGAAGANVLTF
TRBD1,TRBJ1-2,TRBV20-1,few,TGCAGTGCTGCCCCGGGACAGGCTTTTAACTATGGCTACACCTTC,CSAAPGQAFNYGYTF
TRBD2,TRBJ2-7,TRBV20-1,few,TGCAGTGCTAGATCCTGGGGGGGGGCCTACGAGCAGTACTTC,CSARSWGGAYEQYF
.,TRBJ2-2,TRBV10-3,many,TGTGCCATCAGTGAGACCCCAGGGGAGGGGACCGGGGAGCTGTTTTTT,CAISETPGEGTGELFF
TRBD2,TRBJ2-7,TRBV11-1,few,TGTGCCAGCAGCTTCAGCGGGACCTCCTACGAGCAGTACTTC,CASSFSGTSYEQYF
TRBD2,TRBJ2-1,TRBV20-1,.,TGCAGTGCTAAAACTAGCGGGAGGGCCCGTAATGAGCAGTTCTTC,CSAKTSGRARNEQFF
TRBD1,TRBJ1-1,TRBV4-3,.,TGCGCCAGCAGCCAAGAAGCCGTTTGGACAGGCAAGGGGACTGAAGCTTTCTTT,CASSQEAVWTGKGTEAFF
.,TRBJ2-3,TRBV4-3,few,TGCGCCAGCAGCCAAGAGGGAAATGGGGGAGATACGCAGTATTTT,CASSQEGNGGDTQYF
.,TRBJ1-2,TRBV10-3,.,TGTGCCATCAGTGAGTCGCGGGGGGAGGCTACCTATGGCTACACCTTC,CAISESRGEATYGYTF
.,TRBJ2-7,TRBV18,.,TGTGCCAGCTCACCCAATCGAGGTCGTTTGGGGTACGAGCAGTACTTC,CASSPNRGRLGYEQYF
.,TRBJ1-1,TRBV4-2,once,TGTGCCAGCAGCCAAGAAGTTAGCCTGAACACTGAAGCTTTCTTT,CASSQEVSLNTEAFF